This T cell receptor (beta chain) was sequenced for a study of T cell changes during pregnancy in multiple sclerosis. This clone was seen only once. One end of the junction fails to match germline, which may point to a read error. Using immunoSEQ multiplex PCR, the repertoire was profiled, and TCRdb retains in-frame clones only, with some absent. The sample includes fewer than 140,000 clones, roughly nine tenths of them seen just once. The source material was peripheral blood, sampled before pregnancy. The sequence came from a female donor with multiple sclerosis, enrolled in a pregnancy study.

The CDR3 DNA sequence: TGTGCCAGCAGTTACTCGTTCGGGGGGCAAAATTCACCCCTCCACTTT. It yields the protein CASSYSFGGQNSPLHF. V usage is TRBV6-4 and J usage is TRBJ1-6, with D perhaps matching TRBD1 (6 bases). This CDR3 has 16 residues. Germline values: CDR1 MRHNA, CDR2 SNTAGT.